These 4 T cell receptor beta chains came from one sample sequenced in a study of shared clonotypes between healthy human individuals. TCRdb's table, derived via immunoSEQ multiplex PCR, lists solely in-frame clones and lacks some. The sample consists of 760,000 or so clones, approximately 97% of them appearing once. Naive CD8 cells lacked CD45RO, underwent positive selection for CCR7 and left out terminally differentiated effector memory CD45RA+ cells. Source material: naive CD8+ T cells sorted from blood. The receptor source for this set is a man younger than 40 in good health.

The chain employs TRBV7-9 and TRBJ2-1, with D hard to call. V lost 6 bases and J lost 9, with 12 bases in between. The germline V gene encodes CDR1 SEHNR and CDR2 FQNEAQ (reference sequence). The CDR3 sequence is 12 residues long. For the CDR3, the DNA is TGTGCCAGCAGGCCTGTGGATTTTGAGCAGTTCTTC. This gives the protein CASRPVDFEQFF.

The chain joins TRBV4-3 to TRBJ2-3; D gene ambiguous. The CDR3 runs 14 residues. Germline V gene lookup returns CDR1 LGHNA and CDR2 YSLEER. The ends were cut back, 0 bases at V and 4 bases at J, with 8 bases in the middle. The CDR3, as DNA: TGCGCCAGCAGCCAAGATCTGTTCGCAGATACGCAGTATTTT. Translated: CASSQDLFADTQYF.

The V gene is TRBV18, the J gene TRBJ2-3; D call uncertain. Trimming removed 5 bases at V and 5 bases at J, with 23 bases between. This CDR3 has 17 residues. Germline assignment: CDR1 KGHSH and CDR2 LQKENI. In nucleotides, the CDR3 is TGTGCCAGCTCAGCCACTCCGTCGTGGAACCGGATAGATACGCAGTATTTT. Translated: CASSATPSWNRIDTQYF. The full variable domain, rest sourced from reference TRBV18 and TRBJ2-3, is NAGVMQNPRHLVRRRGQEARLRCSPMKGHSHVYWYRQLPEEGLKFMVYLQKENIIDESGMPKERFSAEFPKEGPSILRIQQVVRGDSAAYFCASSATPSWNRIDTQYFGPGTRLTVL.

This chain links TRBV7-9 with TRBJ2-7, with D perhaps matching TRBD1 or TRBD2 (5 bases each). The CDR3 spans 12 residues. Germline-derived CDR1 and CDR2 are SEHNR and FQNEAQ (reference sequence). V dropped 10 bases and J dropped 3 bases, with 13 bases sitting between them. The CDR3 coding sequence is TGTGCCATCGAGGGGCTGGACTACGAGCAGTACTTC. Its translation is CAIEGLDYEQYF.